This is a list of T cell receptor beta chains from one sample in a study of glioma-infiltrating T cells after dendritic cell vaccination. Profiled with immunoSEQ multiplex PCR; TCRdb holds only in-frame clones, not every one. In the table there are 93,000 or so clones, more than 80% of which are singletons. The input for sequencing was blood, taken before dendritic cell vaccination. These receptors were taken from a human donor with glioblastoma. Each CDR3 is given with its conserved first and last residue. The D gene is left open where the match is weak. Clone size is given for some rows only: seen once, a few or many times, or a class if the clone is expanded.

J,V,D,size,CDR3,DNA
TRBJ1-1,TRBV7-8,-,-,CASSLFSGQTEAFF,TGTGCCAGCAGCTTATTCAGCGGTCAAACTGAAGCTTTCTTT
TRBJ2-7,TRBV21-1,-,-,CASSKYKGWEQYF,TGTGCCAGCAGCAAATATAAGGGGTGGGAGCAGTACTTC
TRBJ2-2,TRBV5-1,-,-,CASSDRTSRTGELFF,TGCGCCAGCAGCGACCGGACTTCTCGCACCGGGGAGCTGTTTTTT
TRBJ2-7,TRBV27,TRBD2,-,CASSLYPRGASNEQYF,TGTGCCAGCAGTTTATATCCGCGGGGGGCGTCCAACGAGCAGTACTTC
TRBJ2-7,TRBV9,-,-,CASSAAAAGYEQYF,TGTGCCAGCAGCGCCGCGGCCGCAGGGTACGAGCAGTACTTC
TRBJ1-6,TRBV6-6,-,-,CASSHRESNSPLHF,TGTGCCAGCAGCCACAGGGAATCCAATTCACCCCTCCACTTT
TRBJ1-2,TRBV5-3,-,-,CARSLCRPGPGYTF,TGTGCCAGAAGCTTGTGCCGGCCAGGGCCTGGCTACACCTTC
TRBJ1-2,TRBV7-9,TRBD1,-,CASSWGDSYAYGYTF,TGTGCCAGCAGCTGGGGGGACAGTTATGCGTATGGCTACACCTTC
TRBJ1-4,TRBV25-1,-,-,CASSVTGSNEKLFF,TGTGCCAGCAGTGTAACAGGGAGTAATGAAAAACTGTTTTTT
TRBJ2-5,TRBV13,TRBD1,-,CASRGQMNQETQYF,TGTGCCAGTAGGGGGCAGATGAATCAAGAGACCCAGTACTTC
TRBJ2-1,TRBV7-9,-,-,CASSTLSNEQFF,TGTGCCAGCAGCACCCTCAGTAATGAGCAGTTCTTC
TRBJ2-7,TRBV11-2,-,-,CASSLALPVQYF,TGTGCCAGCAGCTTAGCCTTGCCAGTGCAGTACTTC
TRBJ2-7,TRBV19,TRBD1,-,CASTSRDRPYEQYF,TGTGCCAGTACCAGCCGGGACAGACCCTACGAGCAGTACTTC
TRBJ1-1,TRBV7-3,TRBD1,few,CASSPRGDTEAFF,TGTGCCAGCAGCCCCAGGGGGGACACTGAAGCTTTCTTT
TRBJ2-5,TRBV11-3,TRBD2,once,CASSLVGLAEETQYF,TGTGCCAGCAGCTTAGTAGGGCTAGCGGAAGAGACCCAGTACTTC
TRBJ1-1,TRBV6-5,-,-,CASSHQLNTEAFF,TGTGCCAGCAGTCACCAACTCAACACTGAAGCTTTCTTT